The 13 T cell receptor beta chains reported below all come from one sample, sequenced in a study of vaccination and CD4 T cells after COVID-19. The time point denotes: late sampling 161 to 241 days after vaccination in a few convalescent patients. The treatment here: 10-day PBMC culture with coronavirus spike peptide pools or control peptides (ViraFEST assay). The Oncomine TCR Beta short-read assay was applied to DNA of cultured CD4+ T cells. TCRdb fed the PCR reads into MiXCR, producing one record per CDR3 protein. The sample has roughly 24,000 distinct CDR3 sequences; under 40% are singletons. Their cognate antigens are unknown. Sequenced material: CD4+ T cells from blood, cultured in vitro, taken about 7 months after SARS-CoV-2 vaccination. The receptors come from a human donor who had recovered from COVID-19.

The chain links TRBV5-4 to TRBJ2-7; 10 bases fit TRBD1. The CDR3 is 14 amino acids. The germline V gene encodes CDR1 SGHNT and CDR2 YYREEE (reference sequence). V shed 6 bases and J 5 bases; nucleotides not matched to a gene: 8. The CDR3 sequence is CASTKTGGNDEQYF. The CDR3 DNA reads as TGTGCCAGCACCAAGACAGGGGGCAACGACGAGCAGTACTTC.

The J gene is TRBJ1-2, the V gene TRBV28, with no clear D. V was pared by 3 bases and J by 0 bases, with 8 bases between. This CDR3 is built from 14 residues. From germline, CDR1 is MDHEN and CDR2 SYDVKM. CDR3 amino acids: CASSFFGANYGYTF. DNA of the CDR3: TGTGCCAGCAGTTTCTTCGGGGCTAACTATGGCTACACCTTC.

This clonotype qualifies as large. V and J are TRBV24-1 and TRBJ2-1, with 8 bases lining up with TRBD2. Germline CDR1 and CDR2: KGHDR and SFDVKD. With 10 bases clipped from V and 4 bases from J, the junction kept 2 bases outside the gene matches. There are 12 residues in the CDR3. This CDR3 is CATSSGYNEQFF. The DNA of the CDR3 is TGTGCCACGTCTAGCGGGTACAATGAGCAGTTCTTC.

The chain couples TRBV28 to TRBJ2-7, with 7 positions matching TRBD2. The CDR3 is 16 residues long. V trimming: 5 bases; J trimming: 6 bases; junction bases outside the gene matches: 16. Germline assignment: CDR1 MDHEN and CDR2 SYDVKM. CDR3 sequence reads: CASSPPIGGRLSEQYF. The CDR3 bases are TGTGCCAGCAGTCCACCCATCGGCGGGAGACTATCCGAGCAGTACTTC.

A few counts support this clonotype. V gene TRBV28 combines with J gene TRBJ1-1, with 9 bases that match TRBD1. The CDR3 runs to 16 residues. Looked up from germline, CDR1 is MDHEN and CDR2 is SYDVKM. The junction had 11 bases not matched to a gene; V was cut back by 6 bases and J by 3 bases. The CDR3 DNA reads TGTGCCAGCAGCCACAGGACAGGGGCTGGGGACACTGAAGCTTTCTTT. Translation: CASSHRTGAGDTEAFF.

The J gene is TRBJ2-5, the V gene TRBV10-1; 8 bases fit TRBD2. Per the germline V gene, CDR1 is WNHNN and CDR2 is SYGVQD (reference sequence). This CDR3 has 15 amino acids. Trimming removed 2 bases from V and 4 bases from J; junction bases left unmatched: 6. The CDR3 is CASSEVAGRRETQYF. The CDR3 DNA sequence: TGCGCCAGCAGTGAGGTAGCGGGACGGCGAGAGACCCAGTACTTC.

The CDR3 DNA follows: TGTGCCAGCAGCCTTGATCAGCCCCAGCATTTT. Its protein product is CASSLDQPQHF. The chain has TRBV28 and TRBJ1-5; D is uncertain. This CDR3 spans 11 amino acids. Per the germline V gene, CDR1 is MDHEN and CDR2 is SYDVKM. The germline V and J ends were trimmed by 6 bases and 5 bases, with 5 bases remaining between them. Combining the CDR3 with reference TRBV28 and TRBJ1-5 gives the whole variable domain DVKVTQSSRYLVKRTGEKVFLECVQDMDHENMFWYRQDPGLGLRLIYFSYDVKMKEKGDIPEGYSVSREKKERFSLILESASTNQTSMYLCASSLDQPQHFGDGTRLSIL.

This clonotype was seen a few times. The V and J genes are TRBV15 and TRBJ2-5; maybe TRBD2 (7 bases). Germline V gene lookup returns CDR1 LNHNV and CDR2 YYDKDF (reference sequence). Trimming shortened V by 3 bases and J by 5 bases, and 16 bases separated the two germline ends. CDR3 length equals 15 residues. CDR3 protein: CATSRGALGRETQYF. CDR3 nucleotide sequence: TGTGCCACCAGCAGGGGGGCTCTCGGGAGGGAGACCCAGTACTTC.

This sequence joins TRBV12-3 or TRBV12-4 and TRBJ2-5; no clear D gene. Trimming left V 5 bases short and J 5 bases short, with 15 bases between. The CDR3 contains 14 residues. This CDR3 is CASSPQELGETQYF. The CDR3 DNA reads TGTGCCAGCAGTCCGCAGGAATTGGGGGAGACCCAGTACTTC.

CDR3 amino acids: CASNSRGLGPYNEQFF. CDR3 bases: TGTGCCAGCAACTCCCGAGGACTAGGCCCCTACAATGAGCAGTTCTTC. The chain recombines TRBV27 with TRBJ2-1; 7 bases fit TRBD2. Trimming removed 7 bases from V and 2 bases from J; junction bases left unmatched: 11. The germline gives CDR1 MNHEY, CDR2 SMNVEV (reference sequence). This CDR3 comprises 16 residues.

The chain uses TRBV20-1 and TRBJ2-3; 9 bases are a match to TRBD1. This CDR3 contains 15 residues. Germline assignment: CDR1 DFQATT and CDR2 SNEGSKA (reference sequence). After removal of 2 bases from V and 0 bases from J, the junction contained 3 bases not matched to a gene. CDR3 loop: CSARRQGGSTDTQYF. The DNA of the CDR3 is TGCAGTGCTAGACGACAGGGGGGAAGCACAGATACGCAGTATTTT.

This clonotype was seen more than once but under ten times. The V call is TRBV7-6, the J call TRBJ2-7; 10 nucleotides align to TRBD2. The V and J ends lost 4 bases and 4 bases, in that order; junction bases with no gene match: 7. This CDR3 has 15 residues. Germline V gene sequence: CDR1 SGHVS, CDR2 FNYEAQ. CDR3 sequence (DNA): TGTGCCAGCAGCTGGGAGCGGGAGGGCAGTTACGAGCAGTACTTC. Translating gives CASSWEREGSYEQYF.

This clonotype has more than one count but fewer than ten. The J gene is TRBJ2-7, the V gene TRBV20-1, with D maybe TRBD2 (5 bases). Germline V gives CDR1 DFQATT, CDR2 SNEGSKA (reference sequence). The CDR3 spans 12 residues. The ends were cut back, 4 bases at V and 6 bases at J, with 13 bases in the middle. Written as DNA, the CDR3 is TGCAGTGCTACGCTAGCAGGTCGCGAGCAGTACTTC. As protein: CSATLAGREQYF.